These 23 T cell receptor beta chains were all obtained from the same sample, sequenced in a study of blood T cells in healthy people across ages. Using a J-beta primer mix together with a sample-barcoded 5' primer, a second PCR was run for roughly 7 to 12 cycles. TCRdb re-analysed the 5' RACE reads in MiXCR, keeping a single row per CDR3 protein. Of about 1.8 million distinct CDR3 sequences listed, roughly 50% are singletons. Sequenced: blood. Receptor source: a woman in her thirties or forties in good health.

The chain recombines TRBV6-5 with TRBJ2-5; D is possibly TRBD2 (7 bases). The CDR3 contains 15 residues. The ends were cut back, 2 bases at V and 5 bases at J, with 15 bases in the middle. CDR1 MNHEY and CDR2 SVGAGI come from the germline V gene. CDR3 residues: CASSYRAGAGETQYF. The CDR3 nucleotides are TGTGCCAGCAGTTACCGCGCGGGGGCTGGGGAGACCCAGTACTTC.

This clonotype has only a few counts. The chain carries TRBV29-1 and TRBJ2-5; TRBD1 agrees at 8 bases. CDR1 is SQVTM and CDR2 is ANQGSEA in the germline V gene. V gave up 7 bases and J gave up 3 bases; unmatched junction bases: 13. The CDR3 length is 15 residues. Here the CDR3 reads CSAIPGQAIKETQYF. Here the CDR3 DNA reads TGCAGCGCCATACCGGGACAGGCGATTAAAGAGACCCAGTACTTC.

V usage is TRBV6-5 and J usage is TRBJ1-2; D is unresolved. This CDR3 is built from 14 residues. Trimming pared 3 bases from V and 1 base from J, leaving 9 bases between. Germline V CDR1 and CDR2: MNHEY, SVGAGI. CDR3 bases: TGTGCCAGCAGTTATATGGGTTTTAACTATGGCTACACCTTC. Translation gives CASSYMGFNYGYTF.

This clonotype was counted between two and nine times. This rearrangement joins TRBV6-1 to TRBJ1-5, with TRBD1 matching 10 bases. The CDR3 runs 17 residues. Losses at the gene ends were 6 bases for V and 4 bases for J; bases not matched to a gene: 12. Per the germline V gene, CDR1 is MNHNS and CDR2 is SASEGT. Here the CDR3 reads CASRTRDRGRGNQPQHF. The CDR3 nucleotides read TGTGCCAGCAGAACCCGGGACAGGGGCCGGGGGAATCAGCCCCAGCATTTT.

This chain joins TRBV4-1 and TRBJ2-3, with 11 bases that match TRBD2. Germline values: CDR1 MGHRA, CDR2 YSYEKL. V dropped 4 bases and J dropped 1; count of bases not matched to a gene: 10. This CDR3 is built from 18 residues. In DNA, the CDR3 is TGCGCCAGCAGCCCAAGGATAGCGGGGGGGCCCGGCACAGATACGCAGTATTTT. Amino acids: CASSPRIAGGPGTDTQYF.

J is TRBJ2-3 and V is TRBV7-2; D is ambiguous. V lost 5 bases, J lost 8 bases, and 17 bases lay in between. The CDR3 runs to 14 residues. From germline, CDR1 is SGHTA and CDR2 FQGNSA. CDR3 DNA: TGTGCCAGCAGCACGCTAGAGAGCTGGGGTACGCAGTATTTT. This gives the protein CASSTLESWGTQYF.

V is TRBV7-6 and J is TRBJ2-1, with D possibly being TRBD1 (5 bases). This CDR3 spans 15 amino acids. Trimming removed 1 base at V and 3 bases at J, with 10 bases between. Germline V gene data show CDR1 as SGHVS and CDR2 as FNYEAQ. The CDR3 is CASSLEGRDYNEQFF. The CDR3 region has the DNA TGTGCCAGCAGCTTAGAAGGCAGGGACTACAATGAGCAGTTCTTC. The variable domain in full, with the rest retrieved from reference TRBV7-6 and TRBJ2-1, is GAGVSQSPRYKVTKRGQDVALRCDPISGHVSLYWYRQALGQGPEFLTYFNYEAQQDKSGLPNDRFSAERPEGSISTLTIQRTEQRDSAMYRCASSLEGRDYNEQFFGPGTRLTVL.

The V and J genes are TRBV6-2 or TRBV6-3 and TRBJ1-6, with 8 bases identical to TRBD1. J gave up 7 bases and V 3 bases, and 8 bases lay outside the gene matches. The CDR3 consists of 16 residues. The germline V gene has CDR1 MNHEY and CDR2 SVGEGT. CDR3 in amino acids: CASSYLGTGLNSPLHF. The DNA for the CDR3 is TGTGCCAGCAGTTATCTGGGGACAGGACTGAATTCACCCCTCCACTTT.

This clonotype has only a few counts. V gene TRBV6-2 or TRBV6-3 combines with J gene TRBJ2-1; 10 bases are shared with TRBD2. The CDR3 extends over 14 amino acids. The V gene end was trimmed by 9 bases and the J gene end by 2 bases; junction bases not matched to a gene: 4. CDR1 is MNHEY and CDR2 is SVGEGT in the germline V gene. The CDR3 region is CASCLAGAYNEQFF. CDR3 coding DNA: TGTGCCAGTTGTCTAGCGGGGGCCTACAATGAGCAGTTCTTC.

This chain uses TRBV28 with TRBJ1-1; unclear D gene. The ends were cut back, 6 bases at V and 5 bases at J, with 13 bases in the middle. From germline, CDR1 is MDHEN and CDR2 SYDVKM. The CDR3 length is 13 residues. CDR3 nucleotide sequence: TGTGCCAGCAGATATACACGGGATACTGAAGCTTTCTTT. Amino acid sequence: CASRYTRDTEAFF.

For this clonotype: At one end, the junction sequence differs from germline, possibly due to a read error. The V gene is TRBV7-7, the J gene TRBJ2-5; tentatively, D is TRBD1 or TRBD2 (5 bases each). The CDR3 totals 14 residues. The germline V gene encodes CDR1 SSHAT and CDR2 FNYEAQ (reference sequence). The CDR3 is CASSAPARGETQYF. CDR3 DNA: TGTGCTAGCAGCGCCCCGGCGAGGGGAGAGACCCAGTACTTC.

J is TRBJ1-2 and V is TRBV7-9; weak D call: TRBD1 (5 bases). Germline V gene lookup returns CDR1 SEHNR and CDR2 FQNEAQ (reference sequence). V was clipped by 5 bases and J by 8 bases, with 18 bases between them. This CDR3 has 14 residues. The CDR3 protein is CASSPQGTAQGYTF. CDR3 DNA: TGTGCCAGCAGCCCCCAAGGGACCGCACAAGGCTACACCTTC. Using reference TRBV7-9 and TRBJ1-2 for the parts outside the CDR3, the full variable domain is DTGVSQNPRHKITKRGQNVTFRCDPISEHNRLYWYRQTLGQGPEFLTYFQNEAQLEKSRLLSDRFSAERPKGSFSTLEIQRTEQGDSAMYLCASSPQGTAQGYTFGSGTRLTVV.

This chain links TRBV6-2 or TRBV6-3 with TRBJ2-7; D call uncertain. The ends were cut back, 7 bases at V and 2 bases at J, with 12 bases in the middle. The germline V gene has CDR1 MNHEY and CDR2 SVGEGT. The CDR3 consists of 13 residues. The CDR3 reads CASTGVPAYEQYF. The CDR3 DNA is TGTGCCAGCACAGGCGTCCCAGCCTACGAGCAGTACTTC.

The chain has TRBV18 and TRBJ2-4, with D possibly being TRBD2 (5 bases). The DNA end lines up better with TRBJ2-5; the J call may be wrong. This CDR3 is 14 amino acids long. Germline V CDR1 and CDR2: KGHSH, LQKENI. CDR3 nucleotide sequence: TGTGCCAGCTCACCAGGGAGAGATTGGGGGACCCAGTACTTC. Protein product: CASSPGRDWGTQYF.

This rearrangement joins TRBV6-2 or TRBV6-3 to TRBJ2-3; 14 bases are shared with TRBD2. This CDR3 has 17 amino acids. Germline V gene sequence: CDR1 MNHEY, CDR2 SVGEGT. With 6 bases clipped from V and 3 bases from J, the junction kept 8 bases outside the gene matches. The CDR3 sequence is CASRRRLAGGSTDTQYF. In nucleotides, the CDR3 is TGTGCCAGCAGGCGCAGACTAGCGGGGGGGTCTACAGATACGCAGTATTTT.

V is TRBV2 and J is TRBJ1-5; the D gene is possibly TRBD1 (5 bases). Trimming left V 5 bases short and J 7 bases short, with 15 bases between. The CDR3 sequence is 14 residues long. The V gene's germline CDR1 is SNHLY and CDR2 FYNNEI. The chain's CDR3 is CASSLIEGRQPQHF. DNA for the CDR3: TGTGCCAGCAGTCTTATCGAGGGACGGCAGCCCCAGCATTTT.

The rearrangement uses TRBV20-1 and TRBJ1-6, with TRBD1 matching 7 bases. The CDR3 is made up of 14 amino acids. Looked up from germline, CDR1 is DFQATT and CDR2 is SNEGSKA (reference sequence). V shed 1 base and J 9 bases; nucleotides not matched to a gene: 6. CDR3 sequence: CSARADRVGSPLHF. The CDR3 coding sequence is TGCAGTGCTAGAGCCGACAGGGTCGGTTCACCCCTCCACTTT.

The chain is built from TRBV4-1 and TRBJ2-3; D ambiguous. The CDR3 is made up of 13 amino acids. Germline CDR1 is MGHRA and CDR2 is YSYEKL. Trimming took 4 bases from V and 10 from J, leaving 15 bases between them. The CDR3 loop is CASSRDGIRAQYF. The CDR3 DNA is TGCGCCAGCAGCCGAGACGGAATTAGAGCGCAGTATTTT.

The CDR3, as DNA: TGTGCCAGCAGCATTAGCGGGGTCCCCTACAATGAGCAGTTCTTC. Translating it yields CASSISGVPYNEQFF. The chain recombines TRBV7-3 with TRBJ2-1; 8 bases are a match to TRBD2. The CDR3 has 15 amino acids. Germline CDR1 is SGHTA and CDR2 is FQGTGA. V shed 5 bases, J shed 2 bases, and the junction held 5 bases outside the gene matches.

The rearrangement uses TRBV12-5 and TRBJ2-7; no definite D call. The CDR3 consists of 17 residues. Germline V lookup: CDR1 LGHNT, CDR2 FRNRAP. Trimming removed 3 bases from V and 0 bases from J, with 18 bases in between. The CDR3 loop is CASGFMVTPTSSYEQYF. Here the CDR3 DNA reads TGTGCTAGTGGTTTTATGGTCACCCCGACCAGCTCCTACGAGCAGTACTTC.

The V gene is TRBV9, the J gene TRBJ1-2, with no clear D. The germline gives CDR1 SGDLS, CDR2 YYNGEE. This CDR3 is built from 13 residues. Between the trimmed V and J ends, which lost 0 bases and 10 bases, there was a span of 13 bases. The CDR3, as DNA: TGTGCCAGCAGCGTAGTGGGCCAGGATCTCTACACCTTC. Its protein is CASSVVGQDLYTF.

The CDR3 loop reads CASSGWGGAAYEQFF. For the CDR3, the DNA is TGTGCCAGCAGCGGATGGGGGGGGGCGGCTTATGAGCAGTTCTTC. This sequence joins TRBV9 and TRBJ2-1; weak D call: TRBD2 (7 bases). This CDR3 spans 15 amino acids. The V end lost 3 bases, the J end lost 8 bases, and 18 bases lay between the germline ends. CDR1 is SGDLS, CDR2 YYNGEE, per germline.

The chain links TRBV9 to TRBJ1-2; possibly TRBD1 for D (5 bases). The V gene lost 0 bases and the J gene lost 2 bases, with 11 bases spanning the gap. CDR1 and CDR2 (germline): SGDLS, YYNGEE. The CDR3 totals 15 residues. This CDR3 reads CASSVEGWTNYGYTF. In DNA form, the CDR3 reads TGTGCCAGCAGCGTAGAGGGATGGACAAACTATGGCTACACCTTC. Combining the CDR3 with reference TRBV9 and TRBJ1-2 gives the whole variable domain DSGVTQTPKHLITATGQRVTLRCSPRSGDLSVYWYQQSLDQGLQFLIQYYNGEERAKGNILERFSAQQFPDLHSELNLSSLELGDSALYFCASSVEGWTNYGYTFGSGTRLTVV.